This paragraph reports one TCR beta chain. Its antigen remains unknown. Germline V CDR1 and CDR2: LNHDA, SQIVND (reference sequence). The CDR3 has 13 residues. V shed 5 bases and J shed 4 bases, with 12 bases lying between them. This record belongs to a study of T cell responses to AZD1222 COVID-19 vaccine. Study-level points and caveats: Targets within unmutated variant regions were reportedly found for nearly half of spike-specific TCRs.

Profiled with immunoSEQ multiplex PCR; TCRdb holds only in-frame clones, not every one. This repertoire shows over 130,000 clones, around 93% found once; its top ten account for approximately 5.4%. This TCR came from an adult in good health. Sample: peripheral blood, taken on day 0 of AZD1222 vaccination. V and J are TRBV19 and TRBJ2-7; TRBD1 might be the D (6 bases). As DNA, the CDR3 is TGTGCCAGTAGTTCGCAGGGGTTGTACGAGCAGTACTTC. Translation: CASSSQGLYEQYF.